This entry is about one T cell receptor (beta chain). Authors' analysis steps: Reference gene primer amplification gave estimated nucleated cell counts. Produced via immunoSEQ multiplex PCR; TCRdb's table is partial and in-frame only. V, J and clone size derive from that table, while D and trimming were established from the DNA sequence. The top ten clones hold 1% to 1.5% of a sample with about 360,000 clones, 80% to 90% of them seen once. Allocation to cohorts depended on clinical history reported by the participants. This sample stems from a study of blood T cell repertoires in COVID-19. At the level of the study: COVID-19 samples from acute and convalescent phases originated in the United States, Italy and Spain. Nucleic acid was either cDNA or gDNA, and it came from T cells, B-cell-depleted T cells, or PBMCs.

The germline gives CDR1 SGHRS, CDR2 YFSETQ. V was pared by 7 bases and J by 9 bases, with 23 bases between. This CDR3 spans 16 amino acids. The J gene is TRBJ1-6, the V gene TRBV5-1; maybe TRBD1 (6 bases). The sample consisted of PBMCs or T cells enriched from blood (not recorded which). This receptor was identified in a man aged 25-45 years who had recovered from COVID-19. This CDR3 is CASSVSVGASSSPLHF. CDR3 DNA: TGCGCCAGCTCGGTCTCTGTGGGGGCTTCAAGTTCACCCCTCCACTTT.